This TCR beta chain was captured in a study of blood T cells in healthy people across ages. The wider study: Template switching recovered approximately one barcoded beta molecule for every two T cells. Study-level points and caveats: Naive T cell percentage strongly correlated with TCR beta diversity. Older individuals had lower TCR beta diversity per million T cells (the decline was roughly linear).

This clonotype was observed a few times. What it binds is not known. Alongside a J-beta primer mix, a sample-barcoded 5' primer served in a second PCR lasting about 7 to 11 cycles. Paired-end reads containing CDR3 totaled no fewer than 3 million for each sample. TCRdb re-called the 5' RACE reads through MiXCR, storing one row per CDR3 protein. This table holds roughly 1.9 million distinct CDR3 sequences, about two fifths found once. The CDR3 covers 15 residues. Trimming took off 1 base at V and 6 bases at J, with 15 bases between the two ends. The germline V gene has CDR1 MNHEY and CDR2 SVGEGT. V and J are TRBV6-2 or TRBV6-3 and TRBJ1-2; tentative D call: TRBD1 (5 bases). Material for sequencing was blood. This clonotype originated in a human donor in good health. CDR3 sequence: CASSYWGLPRDGYTF. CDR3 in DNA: TGTGCCAGCAGTTACTGGGGCCTTCCTAGGGATGGCTACACCTTC.